Listed below are T cell receptor beta chains from one sample, sequenced in a study of OX40 agonist ivuxolimab in advanced cancers. The assay was immunoSEQ multiplex PCR, and TCRdb's table has in-frame clones only and misses some. Here the sample spans under 150,000 clones, over 75% being singletons. Sequencing used CD4+ or CD8+ T cells sorted from blood, obtained in a trial of the OX40 agonist ivuxolimab. The receptors originated from an adult with an advanced solid tumor such as melanoma, head and neck, liver or kidney cancer. CDR3s include the opening cysteine and the closing phenylalanine or tryptophan. The D gene is left open where the match is weak. Where a row states a size, it is once, few, many or the class of an expanded clone; other rows omit it.

size	V	J	D	CDR3	DNA
NA	TRBV5-8	TRBJ2-3	TRBD1	CASSRRAGQGKRDTQYF	TGTGCCAGCAGCCGACGCGCGGGACAGGGAAAAAGGGATACGCAGTATTTT
NA	TRBV19	TRBJ2-4	NA	CASRRGTKNIQYF	TGTGCCAGTAGGAGAGGGACCAAAAACATTCAGTACTTC
once	TRBV28	TRBJ1-1	TRBD1	CASSLGTGVLNTEAFF	TGTGCCAGCAGTTTGGGGACAGGGGTGTTGAACACTGAAGCTTTCTTT
NA	TRBV27	TRBJ1-4	NA	CASSEPGLKKLFF	TGTGCCAGCAGTGAGCCAGGGTTGAAAAAACTGTTTTTT
NA	TRBV6-5	TRBJ1-1	NA	CASTFIGNTEAFF	TGTGCCAGCACATTTATTGGGAACACTGAAGCTTTCTTT
NA	TRBV7-3	TRBJ2-5	TRBD2	CASSALAGQETQYF	TGTGCCAGCAGCGCGCTAGCGGGGCAAGAGACCCAGTACTTC
NA	TRBV5-4	TRBJ1-1	TRBD1	CASSFDRGSLEAFF	TGTGCCAGCAGCTTCGACAGGGGGTCCCTTGAAGCTTTCTTT
NA	TRBV28	TRBJ2-7	TRBD1	CASSLTGQGSYEQYF	TGTGCCAGCAGTTTAACGGGACAGGGGTCCTACGAGCAGTACTTC
NA	TRBV6-1	TRBJ1-5	NA	CASTRGLKNNQPQHF	TGTGCCAGCACCCGAGGGCTGAAGAACAATCAGCCCCAGCATTTT
NA	TRBV7-2	TRBJ1-2	NA	CASSLEVAPNYGYTF	TGTGCCAGCAGCCTAGAAGTCGCGCCTAACTATGGCTACACCTTC
NA	TRBV5-1	TRBJ2-7	NA	CASSFGSSYEQYF	TGCGCCAGCAGCTTTGGCAGCTCCTACGAGCAGTACTTC
NA	TRBV7-6	TRBJ2-2	TRBD2	CASSSWTSGRGSGELFF	TGTGCCAGCAGCTCATGGACTAGCGGGAGAGGGTCCGGGGAGCTGTTTTTT
NA	TRBV18	TRBJ1-5	NA	CASSPMTAYSNQPQHF	TGTGCCAGCTCACCCATGACAGCATATAGCAATCAGCCCCAGCATTTT
NA	TRBV28	TRBJ2-7	NA	CASSLSQAYEQYF	TGTGCCAGCAGTTTATCGCAGGCCTACGAGCAGTACTTC
NA	TRBV7-3	TRBJ2-7	TRBD2	CASSLSGLAGGGSYEQYF	TGTGCCAGCAGCTTATCTGGGCTAGCGGGAGGAGGGTCCTACGAGCAGTACTTC
NA	TRBV7-2	TRBJ1-2	TRBD1	CASSLGQGSYGYTF	TGTGCCAGCAGCTTAGGACAGGGCTCCTATGGCTACACCTTC
once	TRBV5-1	TRBJ1-1	NA	CASSPGPGENTEAFF	TGCGCCAGCAGCCCGGGGCCGGGGGAGAACACTGAAGCTTTCTTT
few	TRBV7-9	TRBJ2-7	NA	CASSLVTGMNYEQYF	TGTGCCAGCAGCTTAGTTACAGGGATGAACTACGAGCAGTACTTC
NA	TRBV28	TRBJ1-2	TRBD1	CASSFSYGQAGDGYTF	TGTGCCAGCAGTTTCTCTTACGGACAGGCGGGCGACGGCTACACCTTC
NA	TRBV6-5	TRBJ1-5	TRBD1	CASRLRQGSQPQHF	TGTGCCAGCAGACTCCGACAGGGCAGTCAGCCCCAGCATTTT
NA	TRBV7-3	TRBJ2-7	NA	CASSLLGGSSYEQYF	TGTGCCAGCAGCCTCCTTGGGGGGAGCTCCTACGAGCAGTACTTC
few	TRBV7-9	TRBJ1-2	TRBD1	CASSSSGGYGYTF	TGTGCCAGCAGCTCTTCAGGGGGCTATGGCTACACCTTC
NA	TRBV6-5	TRBJ2-1	TRBD1	CASSYSRDRGGDEQFF	TGTGCCAGCAGTTACTCAAGGGACAGGGGGGGTGATGAGCAGTTCTTC
NA	TRBV6-6	TRBJ2-1	TRBD2	CASRSAGGNNEQFF	TGTGCCAGCAGATCAGCGGGAGGGAACAATGAGCAGTTCTTC
few	TRBV28	TRBJ1-2	NA	CASSLQRYGYTF	TGTGCCAGCAGTTTACAGAGATATGGCTACACCTTC
NA	TRBV4-2	TRBJ2-7	TRBD2	CASSQAAGPYEQYF	TGTGCCAGCAGCCAAGCAGCGGGGCCCTACGAGCAGTACTTC
NA	TRBV10-3	TRBJ1-4	TRBD1	CAISEAAGTGASATNEKLFF	TGTGCCATCAGTGAGGCCGCCGGGACAGGGGCCTCTGCAACTAATGAAAAACTGTTTTTT
NA	TRBV6-5	TRBJ2-7	NA	CASSPPGVGTYEQYF	TGTGCCAGCAGTCCCCCGGGGGTAGGCACCTACGAGCAGTACTTC
NA	TRBV5-6	TRBJ2-3	NA	CASSLGAGLDSTDTQYF	TGTGCCAGCAGCTTGGGGGCGGGATTGGATAGCACAGATACGCAGTATTTT
NA	TRBV5-1	TRBJ2-3	NA	CASSGSGSSSTDTQYF	TGCGCCAGCAGCGGAAGCGGGTCGAGTAGCACAGATACGCAGTATTTT
NA	TRBV5-1	TRBJ2-7	NA	CASSPGSAPTYEQYF	TGCGCCAGCAGCCCCGGGTCAGCCCCTACCTACGAGCAGTACTTC
NA	TRBV9	TRBJ1-3	TRBD1	CASSVAQGVPGNTIYF	TGTGCCAGCAGCGTAGCCCAGGGGGTTCCTGGAAACACCATATATTTT
NA	TRBV19	TRBJ2-4	TRBD1	CASLGGQGLENIQYF	TGTGCCAGTCTGGGGGGACAGGGGTTGGAAAACATTCAGTACTTC
NA	TRBV6-5	TRBJ2-3	NA	CASSYGGIVDTQYF	TGTGCCAGCAGTTACGGAGGGATAGTAGATACGCAGTATTTT
once	TRBV6-5	TRBJ1-1	TRBD1	CATSGQGANTEAFF	TGTGCCACCTCGGGACAGGGAGCGAACACTGAAGCTTTCTTT
NA	TRBV13	TRBJ1-6	TRBD1	CASSMSRDRSSYNSPLHF	TGTGCCAGCAGCATGAGCCGGGACAGGAGCTCCTATAATTCACCCCTCCACTTT
NA	TRBV28	TRBJ1-2	TRBD1	CASSLGYRGLGYTF	TGTGCCAGCAGTTTGGGGTACAGGGGGTTAGGCTACACCTTC
NA	TRBV7-6	TRBJ2-3	NA	CASSSSRGPADTQYF	TGTGCCAGCAGCTCCAGTCGCGGGCCCGCAGATACGCAGTATTTT
few	TRBV18	TRBJ2-7	TRBD1	CASSRDRGLLEQYF	TGTGCCAGCTCCCGGGACAGGGGGCTCTTAGAGCAGTACTTC
NA	TRBV7-9	TRBJ2-1	TRBD2	CASSSAGTSGRAPYNEQFF	TGTGCCAGCAGCTCAGCTGGGACTAGCGGGAGGGCCCCCTACAATGAGCAGTTCTTC
NA	TRBV9	TRBJ2-1	NA	CASSVGGTRGNEQFF	TGTGCCAGCAGCGTAGGGGGTACTAGAGGCAATGAGCAGTTCTTC
NA	TRBV2	TRBJ1-2	NA	CASSEQGTEGYTF	TGTGCCAGCAGTGAACAGGGGACGGAGGGCTACACCTTC
NA	TRBV28	TRBJ1-3	TRBD1	CASRTGGNSGNTIYF	TGTGCCAGCAGGACAGGGGGAAACTCTGGAAACACCATATATTTT
once	TRBV19	TRBJ1-5	NA	CASSIVRSGGNQPQHF	TGTGCCAGTAGTATAGTGAGGAGTGGGGGAAATCAGCCCCAGCATTTT
few	TRBV19	TRBJ2-7	NA	CASSMGVSYEQYF	TGTGCCAGTAGTATGGGAGTATCCTACGAGCAGTACTTC
NA	TRBV19	TRBJ2-5	NA	CASSIEAGMYQETQYF	TGTGCCAGTAGTATTGAGGCAGGGATGTACCAAGAGACCCAGTACTTC
NA	TRBV30	TRBJ1-5	NA	CACRAGYSNQPQHF	TGTGCCTGCCGGGCAGGGTATAGCAATCAGCCCCAGCATTTT
NA	TRBV5-1	TRBJ2-7	TRBD1	CAIGTGSYEQYF	TGCGCCATCGGGACAGGTTCCTACGAGCAGTACTTC
NA	TRBV19	TRBJ1-5	NA	CASSIQGPNSNQPQHF	TGTGCCAGTAGTATACAGGGGCCGAATAGCAATCAGCCCCAGCATTTT
NA	TRBV6-1	TRBJ1-1	NA	CASSEGAGVGVFAFF	TGTGCCAGCAGTGAAGGGGCCGGGGTCGGTGTGTTTGCTTTCTTT
NA	TRBV28	TRBJ1-2	NA	CASSLDNYGYTF	TGTGCCAGCAGTTTAGACAACTATGGCTACACCTTC
NA	TRBV28	TRBJ1-3	NA	CASSLLTENSGNTIYF	TGTGCCAGCAGTTTACTCACAGAGAACTCTGGAAACACCATATATTTT